This T cell receptor beta chain was captured in a study of spatial heterogeneity in lung cancer. As for the study in general: Alpha-chain sequences were consistently detected less often than beta-chain sequences. The study's findings and limits: The number of expanded tumor alpha and beta chains correlated with mutation number.

This CDR3 region has 14 residues. V lost 5 bases to trimming and J lost 2 bases; unmatched junction nucleotides: 4. Germline loops: CDR1 LNHDA, CDR2 SQIVND (reference sequence). Comments on this clonotype: Antigen specificity is unknown.

Time point described: sample taken at primary tumor resection. The cohort: 70 to 85 early-stage, untreated non-small cell lung cancer patients. The authors sequenced whole RNA from tumor, nontumor lung or frozen PBMC without sorting. TCRdb re-derived calls from the 5' RACE reads in MiXCR, one entry per CDR3 protein. The sample holds fewer than 6,000 distinct CDR3 sequences, roughly 31% seen once. The sample here was lung tumor tissue, taken at surgery. The chain couples TRBV19 to TRBJ2-3; TRBD2 aligns across 7 bases. The sequence came from a male donor with early-stage non-small cell lung cancer. CDR3 protein: CASSYTSATDTQYF. CDR3 DNA: TGTGCCAGTAGTTATACTAGCGCCACAGATACGCAGTATTTT.